This T cell receptor (beta chain) derives from a study of cytomegalovirus exposure and HLA in healthy donors. Overall study context: There were under 130 million unique TCR beta sequences, drawn from roughly 200 million T cells, in an earlier analysis. Study observations and caveats: The listing of about 150 TCR beta chains classed them as cytomegalovirus-associated.

Sampled while nominally healthy, donors likely had unrecorded immune exposures. Researchers ran the PCR with 60 Vbeta and 13 Jbeta primers. In the authors' methods: Later, an analysis found about 80 million unique TCR beta chains, and about 9.9 million of these were shared. TCRdb's table, derived via immunoSEQ multiplex PCR, lists solely in-frame clones and lacks some. V, J and clone size are taken as reported in that table, and D and trimming were inferred from the DNA itself. The top ten hold more than 12% of the sample, which has roughly 180,000 clones, over 75% seen once. This clone was observed a single time. What it binds is not known. CDR3 length: 18 residues. V shed 4 bases and J 0 bases; nucleotides not matched to a gene: 11. Germline CDR1 LGHNA, CDR2 YSLEER.

The receptor was isolated from a man aged 50 or older in good health and CMV-seropositive. The V call is TRBV4-3, the J call TRBJ1-1; 10 nucleotides align to TRBD1. Sequencing was carried out using PBMCs. Written as DNA, the CDR3 is TGCGCCAGCAGCCTCTCCGGGACAGGGGCTGGCATGAACACTGAAGCTTTCTTT. Protein: CASSLSGTGAGMNTEAFF.